This TCR beta chain was retrieved from a study of Ad26.COV2.S vaccination and SARS-CoV-2 variants. The overall study: Of the COV1001 trial arms, the Ad26.COV2.S arm included the donor. General study points: Individuals receiving vaccine had higher spike-specific TCR breadth than placebo recipients did.

The V end lost 5 bases, the J end lost 4 bases, and 11 bases lay between the germline ends. The CDR3 is 14 residues long. Germline V lookup: CDR1 SEHNR, CDR2 FQNEAQ (reference sequence). This clone appeared a few times. Its antigen is undetermined. Libraries were prepared by immunoSEQ multiplex PCR; TCRdb keeps only in-frame clonotypes and omits some of them. The sample has some 290,000 clones, about 85% seen once. Sample treatment: some 20 received Ad26.COV2.S at low or high dose, single or two shots; about 5 received placebo; per-sample allocation not given. Repertoires come from day 63 after the first vaccine or placebo injection. The individual, an adult aged 18-55 years, was a donor in Boston. An Ad26 vector that expressed Wuhan-strain SARS-CoV-2 spike constituted the vaccine.

The receptor was derived from a person aged 18-60 years who received the Ad26.COV2.S COVID-19 vaccine or a placebo. The chain employs TRBV7-9 and TRBJ1-4; D unresolved. Sequences were derived from peripheral blood, sampled in a trial of Ad26.COV2.S vaccine versus placebo. CDR3 in DNA: TGTGCCAGCAGCCCAGGCGAAATTAATGAAAAACTGTTTTTT. This translates into CASSPGEINEKLFF.